These 6 T cell receptor beta chains were all obtained from the same sample, sequenced in a study of early T cells in non-severe SARS-CoV-2 infection (dated by TCRdb to the early 2020s). Receptor libraries were prepared by 5' RACE. Reads for this sample came from a NextSeq 500. TCRdb trimmed public reads at Q25 via fastp, called clones via MiXCR and kept in-frame beta chains. Rows merge per CDR3 protein into single entries with the most common DNA and genes. The sample table shows about 59,000 distinct CDR3 sequences, and less than 15% are seen once. Clones ranked in the top ten supply about 9.3% of the sample. The specimen was whole blood, collected at baseline. The receptor source for this set is an adult who was a healthcare worker with PCR-confirmed SARS-CoV-2 infection or an uninfected control (not recorded which).

In its sample, this clonotype was seen a few times. The chain couples TRBV10-3 to TRBJ2-2; 9 nucleotides agree with TRBD1. CDR1 and CDR2 from the germline V gene are ENHRY and SYGVKD. The CDR3 runs to 14 residues. J gave up 6 bases and V 8 bases, and 7 bases lay outside the gene matches. In DNA form, the CDR3 reads TGTGCCATCCCGGGACAGGGTATCTCCGGGGAGCTGTTTTTT. Translation: CAIPGQGISGELFF.

The V and J genes are TRBV12-3 or TRBV12-4 and TRBJ2-7; unclear D gene. The CDR3 is 12 residues long. The V end was cut by 7 bases, the J end by 7 bases, with 14 bases between. CDR3 residues: CASTHISPEQYF. CDR3 DNA sequence: TGTGCCAGCACCCACATTTCACCGGAGCAGTACTTC.

By share, this clonotype ranks as medium-sized. The J gene is TRBJ2-1, the V gene TRBV14; 8 bases map to TRBD2. After removal of 4 bases from V and 3 bases from J, the junction contained 11 bases not matched to a gene. Per germline, CDR1 SGHDN and CDR2 FVKESK. The CDR3 sequence is 17 residues long. CDR3 sequence (DNA): TGTGCCAGCAGCCCCCCATACGGGAGGGCCGTCTACAATGAGCAGTTCTTC. Its protein product is CASSPPYGRAVYNEQFF.

This chain links TRBV20-1 with TRBJ1-1; possibly TRBD1 for D (6 bases). V was shortened by 5 bases and J by 8 bases, with 15 bases between the two germline ends. This CDR3 has 12 amino acids. The germline CDR1 and CDR2 sequences are DFQATT and SNEGSKA (reference sequence). CDR3 in amino acids: CSALQGREEAFF. The CDR3 DNA sequence: TGCAGTGCTCTACAGGGTAGGGAAGAAGCTTTCTTT.

This clonotype was seen a handful of times. V and J are TRBV6-6 and TRBJ1-1; D remains ambiguous. The V end lost 0 bases, the J end lost 1 base, and 9 bases lay between the germline ends. Germline values: CDR1 MNHNY, CDR2 SVGAGI (reference sequence). This CDR3 is built from 15 residues. The CDR3 DNA sequence: TGTGCCAGCAGTTACTCGTCCCGGGGGAACACTGAAGCTTTCTTT. Amino acids: CASSYSSRGNTEAFF.

This chain links TRBV5-1 with TRBJ1-1; TRBD1 is a possible D gene (5 bases). CDR1 is SGHRS, CDR2 YFSETQ, per germline. The CDR3 length is 14 residues. The ends were cut back, 2 bases at V and 0 bases at J, with 8 bases in the middle. The CDR3 loop reads CASSFDSMNTEAFF. CDR3 DNA sequence: TGCGCCAGCAGCTTTGACAGTATGAACACTGAAGCTTTCTTT.